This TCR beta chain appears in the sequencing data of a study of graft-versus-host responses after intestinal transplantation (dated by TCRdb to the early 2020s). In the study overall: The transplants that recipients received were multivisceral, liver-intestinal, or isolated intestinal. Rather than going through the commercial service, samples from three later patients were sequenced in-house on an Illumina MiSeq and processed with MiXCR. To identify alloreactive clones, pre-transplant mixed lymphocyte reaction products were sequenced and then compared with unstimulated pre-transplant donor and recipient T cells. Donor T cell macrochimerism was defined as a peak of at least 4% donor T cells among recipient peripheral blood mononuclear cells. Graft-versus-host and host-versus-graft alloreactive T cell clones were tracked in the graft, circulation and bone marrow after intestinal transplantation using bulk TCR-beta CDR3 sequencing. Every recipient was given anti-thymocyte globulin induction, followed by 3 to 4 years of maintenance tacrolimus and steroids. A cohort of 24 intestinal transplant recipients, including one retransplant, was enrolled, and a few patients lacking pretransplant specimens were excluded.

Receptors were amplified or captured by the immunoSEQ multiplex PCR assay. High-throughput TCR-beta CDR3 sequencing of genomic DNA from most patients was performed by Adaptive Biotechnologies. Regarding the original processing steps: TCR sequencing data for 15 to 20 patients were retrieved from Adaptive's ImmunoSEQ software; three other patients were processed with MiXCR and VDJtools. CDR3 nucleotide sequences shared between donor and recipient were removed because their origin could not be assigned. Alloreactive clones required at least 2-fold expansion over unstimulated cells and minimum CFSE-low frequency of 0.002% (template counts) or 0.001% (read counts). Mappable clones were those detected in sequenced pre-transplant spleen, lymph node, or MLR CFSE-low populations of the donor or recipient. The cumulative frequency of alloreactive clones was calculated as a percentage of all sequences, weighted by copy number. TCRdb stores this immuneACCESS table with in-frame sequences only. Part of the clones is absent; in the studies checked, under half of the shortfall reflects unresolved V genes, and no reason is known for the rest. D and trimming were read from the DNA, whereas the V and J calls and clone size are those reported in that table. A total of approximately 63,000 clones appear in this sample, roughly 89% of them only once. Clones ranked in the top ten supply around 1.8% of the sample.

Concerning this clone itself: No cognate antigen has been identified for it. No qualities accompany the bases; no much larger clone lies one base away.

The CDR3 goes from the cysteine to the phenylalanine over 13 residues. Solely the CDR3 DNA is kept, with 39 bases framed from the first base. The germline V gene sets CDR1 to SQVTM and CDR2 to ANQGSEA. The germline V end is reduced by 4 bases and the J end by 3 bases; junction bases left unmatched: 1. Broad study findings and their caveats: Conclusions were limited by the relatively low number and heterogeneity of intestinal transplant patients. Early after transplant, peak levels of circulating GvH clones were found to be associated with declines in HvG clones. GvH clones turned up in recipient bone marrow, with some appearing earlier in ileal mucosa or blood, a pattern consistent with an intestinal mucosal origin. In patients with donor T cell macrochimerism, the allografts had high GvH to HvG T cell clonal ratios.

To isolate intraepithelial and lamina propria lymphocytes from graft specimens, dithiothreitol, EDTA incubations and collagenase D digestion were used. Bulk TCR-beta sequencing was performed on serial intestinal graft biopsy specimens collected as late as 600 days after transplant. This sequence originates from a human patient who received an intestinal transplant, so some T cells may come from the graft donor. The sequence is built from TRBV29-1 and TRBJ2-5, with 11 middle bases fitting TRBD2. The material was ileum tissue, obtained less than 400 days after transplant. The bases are TGCAGCGTTGTGACTAGCGGGGAAGAGACCCAGTACTTC. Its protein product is CSVVTSGEETQYF. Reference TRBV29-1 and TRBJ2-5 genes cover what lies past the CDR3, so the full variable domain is SAVISQKPSRDICQRGTSLTIQCQVDSQVTMMFWYRQQPGQSLTLIATANQGSEATYESGFVIDKFPISRPNLTFSTLTVSNMSPEDSSIYLCSVVTSGEETQYFGPGTRLLVL.